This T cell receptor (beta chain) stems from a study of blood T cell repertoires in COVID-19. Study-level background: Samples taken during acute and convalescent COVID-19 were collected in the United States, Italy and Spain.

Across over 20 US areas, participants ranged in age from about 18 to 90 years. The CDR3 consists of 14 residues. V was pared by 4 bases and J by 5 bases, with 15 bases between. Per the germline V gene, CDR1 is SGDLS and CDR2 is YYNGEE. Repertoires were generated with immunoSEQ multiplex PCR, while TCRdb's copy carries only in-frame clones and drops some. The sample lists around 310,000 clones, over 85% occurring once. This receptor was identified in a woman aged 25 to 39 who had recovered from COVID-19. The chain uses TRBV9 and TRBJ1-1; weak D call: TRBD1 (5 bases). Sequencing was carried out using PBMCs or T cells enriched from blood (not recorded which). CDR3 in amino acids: CASSTGPEGTEAFF. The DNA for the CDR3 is TGTGCCAGCAGCACTGGGCCGGAGGGGACTGAAGCTTTCTTT.